One sample yielded the 3 T cell receptor beta chains listed below, sequenced in a study of monozygotic twins with inflammatory bowel disease (dated by TCRdb to about 2019). The library was made by 5' RACE. Data came from an Illumina HiSeq 2500. The reads went through TCRdb reprocessing, and each CDR3 protein sequence gets one entry with no DNA. The sample has more than 300,000 distinct CDR3 sequences on record. The ten most abundant clones make up just over 2.5% of the sample. Sequenced material: blood. Source of these receptors: a human donor with ulcerative colitis or Crohn's disease, or a healthy co-twin of an affected twin (not recorded which).

The chain uses TRBV5-1 and TRBJ2-2; TCRdb proposes TRBD1, but this gene call is untestable without DNA. Germline assignment: CDR1 SGHRS and CDR2 YFSETQ. The CDR3 runs to 17 residues. The CDR3 region is CASSLQGSPRGTGELFF.

V gene TRBV7-7 combines with J gene TRBJ2-1; the TRBD1 assignment by TCRdb is unverifiable without DNA. This CDR3 region has 14 residues. CDR1 and CDR2 (germline): SSHAT, FNYEAQ (reference sequence). CDR3 sequence: CASSLAGQRNEQFF. The variable domain in full, with the rest retrieved from reference TRBV7-7 and TRBJ2-1, is GAGVSQSPRYKVTKRGQDVTLRCDPISSHATLYWYQQALGQGPEFLTYFNYEAQPDKSGLPSDRFSAERPEGSISTLTIQRTEQRDSAMYRCASSLAGQRNEQFFGPGTRLTVL.

This chain uses TRBV5-1 with TRBJ1-4; the TCRdb D gene call, TRBD1, has no DNA to confirm it. The CDR3 runs to 16 residues. CDR1 and CDR2 (germline): SGHRS, YFSETQ. The CDR3: CASSPRPPGLNEKLFF.